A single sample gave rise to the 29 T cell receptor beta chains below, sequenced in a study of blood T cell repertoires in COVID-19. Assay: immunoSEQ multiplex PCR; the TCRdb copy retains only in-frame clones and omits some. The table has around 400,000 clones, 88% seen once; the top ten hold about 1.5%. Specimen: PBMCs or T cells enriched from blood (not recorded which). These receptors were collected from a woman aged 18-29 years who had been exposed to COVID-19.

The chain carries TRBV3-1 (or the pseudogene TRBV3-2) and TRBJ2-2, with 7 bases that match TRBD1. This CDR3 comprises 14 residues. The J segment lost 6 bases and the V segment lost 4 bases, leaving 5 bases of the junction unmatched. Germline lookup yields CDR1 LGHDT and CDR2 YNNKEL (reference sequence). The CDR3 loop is CASSRNQGAGELFF. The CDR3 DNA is TGTGCCAGCAGCCGCAACCAGGGGGCCGGGGAGCTGTTTTTT.

The CDR3 region is CTSSQVRTGQGYYEQYF. CDR3 DNA sequence: TGCACCAGCAGCCAAGTCCGGACGGGACAGGGATACTACGAGCAGTACTTC. V usage is TRBV1 and J usage is TRBJ2-7; whether TRBD1, the table's D call, matches the DNA was not checked. TRBV1 is a documented pseudogene. This CDR3 spans 17 amino acids.

The CDR3 loop reads CASSANDAGGISPLHF. The CDR3 nucleotides read TGTGCCAGCTCAGCCAACGACGCAGGGGGCATATCACCCCTCCACTTT. This rearrangement joins TRBV18 to TRBJ1-6; 8 positions match TRBD1. V gave up 5 bases and J gave up 10 bases; unmatched junction bases: 13. The germline CDR1 and CDR2 sequences are KGHSH and LQKENI. The CDR3 extends over 16 amino acids.

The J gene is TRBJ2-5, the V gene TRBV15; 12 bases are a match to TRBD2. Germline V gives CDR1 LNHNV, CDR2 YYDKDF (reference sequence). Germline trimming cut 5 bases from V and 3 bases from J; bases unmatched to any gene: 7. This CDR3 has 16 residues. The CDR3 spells CATSFGTSGPKETQYF. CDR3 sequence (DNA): TGTGCCACCAGCTTCGGGACTAGCGGGCCGAAAGAGACCCAGTACTTC.

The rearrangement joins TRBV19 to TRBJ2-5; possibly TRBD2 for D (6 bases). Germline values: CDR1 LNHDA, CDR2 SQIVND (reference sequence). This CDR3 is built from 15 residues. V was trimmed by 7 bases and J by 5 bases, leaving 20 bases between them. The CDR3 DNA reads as TGTGCCAGTACCCCGTTGGGGGGTGTCGGGGAGACCCAGTACTTC. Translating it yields CASTPLGGVGETQYF.

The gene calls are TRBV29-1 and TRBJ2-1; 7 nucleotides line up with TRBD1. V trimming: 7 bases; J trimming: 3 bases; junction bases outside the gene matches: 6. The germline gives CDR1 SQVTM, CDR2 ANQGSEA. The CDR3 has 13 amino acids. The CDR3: CSATGAVYNEQFF. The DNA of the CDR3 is TGCAGCGCTACAGGGGCCGTCTACAATGAGCAGTTCTTC.

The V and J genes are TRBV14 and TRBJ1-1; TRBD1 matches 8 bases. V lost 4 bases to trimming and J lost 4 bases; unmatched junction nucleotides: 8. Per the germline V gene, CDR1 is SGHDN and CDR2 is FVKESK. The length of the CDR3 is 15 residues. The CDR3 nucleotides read TGTGCCAGCAGCCCACACAGGGGGGGAAGCACTGAAGCTTTCTTT. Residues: CASSPHRGGSTEAFF. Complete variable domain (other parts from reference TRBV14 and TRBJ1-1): EAGVTQFPSHSVIEKGQTVTLRCDPISGHDNLYWYRRVMGKEIKFLLHFVKESKQDESGMPNNRFLAERTGGTYSTLKVQPAELEDSGVYFCASSPHRGGSTEAFFGQGTRLTVV.

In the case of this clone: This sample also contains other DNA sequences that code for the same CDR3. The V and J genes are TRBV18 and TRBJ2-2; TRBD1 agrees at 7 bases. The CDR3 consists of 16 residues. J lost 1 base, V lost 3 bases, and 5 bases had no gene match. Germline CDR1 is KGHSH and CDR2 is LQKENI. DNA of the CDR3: TGTGCCAGCTCACCCCCACAGGGGTTGAACACCGGGGAGCTGTTTTTT. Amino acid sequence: CASSPPQGLNTGELFF.

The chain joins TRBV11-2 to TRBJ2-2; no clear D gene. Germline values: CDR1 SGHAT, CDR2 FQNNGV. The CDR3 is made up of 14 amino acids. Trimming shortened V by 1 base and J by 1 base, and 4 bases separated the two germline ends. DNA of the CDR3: TGTGCCAGCAGCTTAGTCCAGAACACCGGGGAGCTGTTTTTT. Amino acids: CASSLVQNTGELFF.

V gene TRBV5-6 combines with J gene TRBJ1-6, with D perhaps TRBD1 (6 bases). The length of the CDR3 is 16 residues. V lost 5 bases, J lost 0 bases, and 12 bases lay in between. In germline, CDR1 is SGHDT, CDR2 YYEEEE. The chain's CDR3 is CASSSQGSSYNSPLHF. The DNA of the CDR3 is TGTGCCAGCAGTTCACAGGGTAGCTCCTATAATTCACCCCTCCACTTT.

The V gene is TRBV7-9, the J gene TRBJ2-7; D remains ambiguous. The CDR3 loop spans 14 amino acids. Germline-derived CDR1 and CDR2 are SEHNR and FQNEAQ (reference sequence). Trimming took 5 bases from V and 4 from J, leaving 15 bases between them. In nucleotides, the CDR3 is TGTGCCAGCAGCCCCGCCGACTCCCGTTACGAGCAGTACTTC. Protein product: CASSPADSRYEQYF.

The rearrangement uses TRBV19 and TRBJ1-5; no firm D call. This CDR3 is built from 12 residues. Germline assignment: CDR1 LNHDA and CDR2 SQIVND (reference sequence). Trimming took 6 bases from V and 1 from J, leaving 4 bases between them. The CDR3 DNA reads TGTGCCAGTAGAGCCAGCAATCAGCCCCAGCATTTT. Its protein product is CASRASNQPQHF.

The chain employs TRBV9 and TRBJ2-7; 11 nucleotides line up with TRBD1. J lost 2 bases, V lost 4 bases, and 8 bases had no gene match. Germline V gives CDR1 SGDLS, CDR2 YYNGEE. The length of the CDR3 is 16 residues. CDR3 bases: TGTGCCAGCAGCCCGAGGACAGGGGGCTTCGCCTACGAGCAGTACTTC. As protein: CASSPRTGGFAYEQYF. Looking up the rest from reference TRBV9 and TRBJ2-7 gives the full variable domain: DSGVTQTPKHLITATGQRVTLRCSPRSGDLSVYWYQQSLDQGLQFLIQYYNGEERAKGNILERFSAQQFPDLHSELNLSSLELGDSALYFCASSPRTGGFAYEQYFGPGTRLTVT.

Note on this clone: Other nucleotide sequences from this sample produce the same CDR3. The CDR3 DNA follows: TGTGCCAGCAGTACTACAGGTTATAGCAATCAGCCCCAGCATTTT. Amino acids: CASSTTGYSNQPQHF. The rearrangement joins TRBV6-5 to TRBJ1-5; D might be TRBD1 (5 bases). Germline V CDR1 and CDR2: MNHEY, SVGAGI. The CDR3 has 15 residues. Deletions cut 5 bases from V and 0 bases from J, with 11 bases between.

CDR3 amino acids: CASSYWGANEKLFF. CDR3 DNA sequence: TGTGCCAGCAGTTATTGGGGGGCTAATGAAAAACTGTTTTTT. V gene TRBV6-5 combines with J gene TRBJ1-4; possible D gene TRBD1, 5 bases. Germline V gene sequence: CDR1 MNHEY, CDR2 SVGAGI. Trimming took 3 bases from V and 3 from J, leaving 8 bases between them. This CDR3 has 14 amino acids.

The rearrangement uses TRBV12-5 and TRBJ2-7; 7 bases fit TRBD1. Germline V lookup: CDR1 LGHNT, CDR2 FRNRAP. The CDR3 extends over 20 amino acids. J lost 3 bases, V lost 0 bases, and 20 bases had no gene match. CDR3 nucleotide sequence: TGTGCTAGTGGTTTGGTTAATTTATCCCAGACAGGGAAAGTCTGCTACGAGCAGTACTTC. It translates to CASGLVNLSQTGKVCYEQYF.

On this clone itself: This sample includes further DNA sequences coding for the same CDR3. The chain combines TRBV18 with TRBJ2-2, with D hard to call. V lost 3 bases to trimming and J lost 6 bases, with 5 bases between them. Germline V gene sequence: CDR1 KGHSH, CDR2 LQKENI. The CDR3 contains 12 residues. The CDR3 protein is CASSPASGELFF. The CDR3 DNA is TGTGCCAGCTCACCGGCCTCCGGGGAGCTGTTTTTT.

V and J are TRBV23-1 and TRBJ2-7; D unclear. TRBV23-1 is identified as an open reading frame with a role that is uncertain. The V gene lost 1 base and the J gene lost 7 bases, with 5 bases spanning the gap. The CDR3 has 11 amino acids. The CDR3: CASSQYREQYF. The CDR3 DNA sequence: TGCGCCAGCAGTCAATATCGGGAGCAGTACTTC.

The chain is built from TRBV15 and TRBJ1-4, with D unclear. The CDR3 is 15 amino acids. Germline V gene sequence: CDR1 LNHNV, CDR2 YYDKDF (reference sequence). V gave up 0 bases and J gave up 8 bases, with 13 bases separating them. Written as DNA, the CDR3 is TGTGCCACCAGCAGAGATCTCGGGGTACAGGAAAAACTGTTTTTT. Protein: CATSRDLGVQEKLFF.

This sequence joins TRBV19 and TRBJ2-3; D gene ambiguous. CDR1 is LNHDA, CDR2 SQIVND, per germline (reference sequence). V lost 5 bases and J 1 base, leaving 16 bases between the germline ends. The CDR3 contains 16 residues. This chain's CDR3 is CASSPTPQLRTDTQYF. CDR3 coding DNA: TGTGCCAGTAGTCCCACCCCACAGCTCCGCACAGATACGCAGTATTTT.

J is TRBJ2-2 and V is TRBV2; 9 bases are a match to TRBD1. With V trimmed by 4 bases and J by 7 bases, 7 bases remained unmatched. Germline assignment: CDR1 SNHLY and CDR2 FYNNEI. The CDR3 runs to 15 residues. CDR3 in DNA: TGTGCCAGCAGTGTTACAGGGGGCAGGATCGGGGAGCTGTTTTTT. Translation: CASSVTGGRIGELFF.

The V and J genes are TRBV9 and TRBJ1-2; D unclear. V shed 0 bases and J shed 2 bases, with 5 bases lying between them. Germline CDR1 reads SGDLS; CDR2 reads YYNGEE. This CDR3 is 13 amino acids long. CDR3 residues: CASSVAVNYGYTF. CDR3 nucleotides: TGTGCCAGCAGCGTAGCTGTGAACTATGGCTACACCTTC.

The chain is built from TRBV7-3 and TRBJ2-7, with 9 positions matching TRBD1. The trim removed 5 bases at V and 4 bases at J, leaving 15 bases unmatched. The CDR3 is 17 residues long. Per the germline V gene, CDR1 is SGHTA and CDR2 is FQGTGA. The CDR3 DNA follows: TGTGCCAGCAGCCGAGGCGGCACAGGGGGCGCGTCTTACGAGCAGTACTTC. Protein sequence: CASSRGGTGGASYEQYF.

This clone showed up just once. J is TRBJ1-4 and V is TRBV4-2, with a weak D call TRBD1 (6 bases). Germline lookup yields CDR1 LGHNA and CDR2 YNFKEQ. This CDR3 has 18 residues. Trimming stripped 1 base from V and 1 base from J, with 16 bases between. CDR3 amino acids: CASSQAQGGAGTNEKLFF. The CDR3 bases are TGTGCCAGCAGCCAAGCCCAAGGGGGGGCAGGAACTAATGAAAAACTGTTTTTT.

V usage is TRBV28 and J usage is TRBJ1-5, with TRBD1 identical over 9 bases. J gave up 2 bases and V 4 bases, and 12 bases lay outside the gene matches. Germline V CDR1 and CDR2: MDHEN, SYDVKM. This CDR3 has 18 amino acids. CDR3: CASSSGQGGGAGNQPQHF. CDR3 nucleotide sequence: TGTGCCAGCAGTTCGGGACAGGGTGGGGGAGCGGGCAATCAGCCCCAGCATTTT.

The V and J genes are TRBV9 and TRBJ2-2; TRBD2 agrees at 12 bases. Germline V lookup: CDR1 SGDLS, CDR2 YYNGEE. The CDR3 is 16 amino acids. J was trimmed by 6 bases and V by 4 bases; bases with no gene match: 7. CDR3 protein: CASSPWASGGAGELFF. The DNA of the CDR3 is TGTGCCAGCAGCCCCTGGGCTAGCGGGGGGGCCGGGGAGCTGTTTTTT.

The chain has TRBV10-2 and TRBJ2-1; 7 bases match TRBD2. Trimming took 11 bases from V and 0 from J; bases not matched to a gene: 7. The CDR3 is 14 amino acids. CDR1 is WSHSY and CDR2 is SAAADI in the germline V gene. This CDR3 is CAGSGDFSYNEQFF. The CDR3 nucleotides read TGCGCCGGAAGCGGGGACTTCTCCTACAATGAGCAGTTCTTC.

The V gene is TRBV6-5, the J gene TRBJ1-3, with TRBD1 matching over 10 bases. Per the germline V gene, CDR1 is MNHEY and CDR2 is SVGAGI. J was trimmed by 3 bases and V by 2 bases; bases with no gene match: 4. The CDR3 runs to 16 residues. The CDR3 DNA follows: TGTGCCAGCAGTTACATCGGGACAGGGGATGGAAACACCATATATTTT. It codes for CASSYIGTGDGNTIYF.

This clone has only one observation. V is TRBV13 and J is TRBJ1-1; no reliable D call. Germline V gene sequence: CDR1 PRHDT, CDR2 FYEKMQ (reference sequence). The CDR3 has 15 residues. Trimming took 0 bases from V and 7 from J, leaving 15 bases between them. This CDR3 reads CASSLGGGAQSEAFF. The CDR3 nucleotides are TGTGCCAGCAGCTTAGGTGGTGGAGCTCAGAGTGAAGCTTTCTTT.